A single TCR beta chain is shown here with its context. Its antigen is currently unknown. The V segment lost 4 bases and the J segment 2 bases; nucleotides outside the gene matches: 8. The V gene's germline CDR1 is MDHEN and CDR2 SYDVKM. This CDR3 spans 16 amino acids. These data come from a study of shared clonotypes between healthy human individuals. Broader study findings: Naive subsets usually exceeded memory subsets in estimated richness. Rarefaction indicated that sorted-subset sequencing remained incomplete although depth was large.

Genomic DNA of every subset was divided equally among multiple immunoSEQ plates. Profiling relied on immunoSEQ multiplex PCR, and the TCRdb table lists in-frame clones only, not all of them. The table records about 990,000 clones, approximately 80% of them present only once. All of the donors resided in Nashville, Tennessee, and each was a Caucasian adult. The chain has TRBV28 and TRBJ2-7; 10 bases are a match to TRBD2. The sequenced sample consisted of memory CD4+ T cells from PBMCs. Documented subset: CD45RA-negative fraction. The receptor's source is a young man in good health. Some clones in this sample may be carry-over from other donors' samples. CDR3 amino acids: CASSSPLAGGPYEQYF. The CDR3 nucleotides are TGTGCCAGCAGTTCTCCATTAGCGGGAGGACCCTACGAGCAGTACTTC.